This note documents a single TCR beta chain sequence. Germline V gene lookup returns CDR1 SGHTA and CDR2 FQGNSA. This CDR3 spans 13 amino acids. V lost 3 bases to trimming and J lost 0 bases, with 6 bases between them. These data belong to a study of blood T cells in healthy people across ages. No fewer than 7 million PBMCs went into each sample. With a J-beta primer mix and a sample-barcoded 5' primer, a second PCR ran about 7 to 11 cycles. TCRdb itself ran the 5' RACE reads through MiXCR, one entry per CDR3 protein. The sample shows 1.4 million or so distinct CDR3 sequences, approximately 39% of them seen only once.

The material sequenced was blood. This clonotype was obtained from a woman aged 18-29 years in good health. V is TRBV7-2 and J is TRBJ2-7; TRBD2 might be the D (6 bases). CDR3 in amino acids: CASSLDYSYEQYF. CDR3 nucleotide sequence: TGTGCCAGCAGCTTGGACTACTCCTACGAGCAGTACTTC.